One sample yielded the 13 T cell receptor beta chains listed below, sequenced in a study of PD-L1 blockade in urothelial cancer (dated by TCRdb to the late 2010s). The time point label corresponds to: peripheral blood 6 weeks after treatment start. The library was obtained by the immunoSEQ multiplex PCR assay. TCRdb retrieved this table from immuneACCESS and kept in-frame rearrangements only. Not all clones are present; in checked studies, unresolved V genes account for under half, and no reason is known for the remainder. Present in this sample are 120,000 or so clones, about 82% of which were seen just once. Roughly 2.6% of the sample lies in the top ten. The material was PBMCs, obtained around atezolizumab (anti-PD-L1) treatment. Source of these receptors: a middle-aged man with urothelial cancer.

This rearrangement joins TRBV5-4 to TRBJ2-5; D may be TRBD1 (6 bases). This CDR3 has 15 residues. Deletions cut 4 bases from V and 3 bases from J, with 16 bases between. Germline values: CDR1 SGHNT, CDR2 YYREEE (reference sequence). CDR3: CASSPGRGPEETQYF. The CDR3 DNA sequence: TGTGCCAGCAGCCCAGGCAGGGGACCGGAAGAGACCCAGTACTTC.

The chain is built from TRBV5-1 and TRBJ2-2; TRBD2 might be the D (5 bases). CDR3 size: 14 residues. Germline V gene lookup returns CDR1 SGHRS and CDR2 YFSETQ. The ends were cut back, 3 bases at V and 3 bases at J, with 9 bases in the middle. CDR3 loop: CASSSGNYTGELFF. For the CDR3, the DNA is TGCGCCAGCAGCTCCGGGAACTACACCGGGGAGCTGTTTTTT.

The chain joins TRBV4-1 to TRBJ2-5; 7 bases fit TRBD2. V lost 1 base to trimming and J lost 5 bases; unmatched junction nucleotides: 10. Germline CDR1 and CDR2: MGHRA and YSYEKL. This CDR3 is 16 amino acids long. CDR3: CASSQVRGGSAETQYF. The CDR3 DNA reads as TGCGCCAGCAGCCAAGTTAGGGGCGGGAGTGCGGAGACCCAGTACTTC.

The chain joins TRBV11-3 to TRBJ2-1; 8 bases agree with TRBD2. In germline, CDR1 is SGHNT, CDR2 YENEEA. V lost 1 base and J lost 2; bases outside the gene matches: 1. The CDR3 runs 15 residues. The CDR3 sequence is CASSLGGGPYNEQFF. CDR3 in DNA: TGTGCCAGCAGCTTAGGCGGGGGGCCCTACAATGAGCAGTTCTTC.

This rearrangement joins TRBV30 to TRBJ1-3; D is undetermined. Between the trimmed V and J ends, which lost 3 bases and 2 bases, there was a span of 5 bases. The CDR3 contains 12 residues. In germline, CDR1 is GTSNPN, CDR2 SVGIG (reference sequence). CDR3 loop: CAWSSAGNTIYF. DNA for the CDR3: TGTGCCTGGAGCTCAGCTGGAAACACCATATATTTT.

V gene TRBV30 combines with J gene TRBJ2-7; D is ambiguous. The germline CDR1 and CDR2 sequences are GTSNPN and SVGIG (reference sequence). V was trimmed by 2 bases and J by 1 base, leaving 6 bases between them. The CDR3 contains 12 residues. The CDR3 reads CAWSPYSYEQYF. Written as DNA, the CDR3 is TGTGCCTGGAGTCCCTATTCCTACGAGCAGTACTTC. The full variable domain, in which reference TRBV30 and TRBJ2-7 provide the parts outside the CDR3, is SQTIHQWPATLVQPVGSPLSLECTVEGTSNPNLYWYRQAAGRGLQLLFYSVGIGQISSEVPQNLSASRPQDRQFILSSKKLLLSDSGFYLCAWSPYSYEQYFGPGTRLTVT.

The V call is TRBV18, the J call TRBJ1-1; 7 bases fit TRBD1. The germline CDR1 and CDR2 sequences are KGHSH and LQKENI. V was pared by 3 bases and J by 5 bases, with 9 bases of the junction left unmatched. CDR3 length: 15 residues. CDR3 amino acids: CASSPRQGGETEAFF. The CDR3 DNA reads as TGTGCCAGCTCACCCCGACAGGGAGGAGAGACTGAAGCTTTCTTT.

This clone was seen at least ten times. The chain is built from TRBV28 and TRBJ1-2; possible D gene TRBD1, 5 bases. The CDR3 is made up of 16 amino acids. Trimming left V 5 bases short and J 4 bases short, with 20 bases between. Germline V gene sequence: CDR1 MDHEN, CDR2 SYDVKM. The CDR3 DNA reads TGTGCCAGCAGTCCCCAGGGAGGTAGTTGGGGCTATGGCTACACCTTC. Encoded protein: CASSPQGGSWGYGYTF.

The chain employs TRBV7-9 and TRBJ2-3, with D unresolved. Germline V gene lookup returns CDR1 SEHNR and CDR2 FQNEAQ (reference sequence). V dropped 5 bases and J dropped 5 bases, with 5 bases sitting between them. The CDR3 consists of 11 residues. The CDR3 spells CASSGEDTQYF. CDR3 nucleotide sequence: TGTGCCAGCAGCGGAGAAGATACGCAGTATTTT.

The rearrangement joins TRBV9 to TRBJ2-7; 8 bases align to TRBD1. V shed 2 bases and J 2 bases; nucleotides not matched to a gene: 6. Germline V gene lookup returns CDR1 SGDLS and CDR2 YYNGEE. This CDR3 has 15 amino acids. CDR3 sequence (DNA): TGTGCCAGCAGCGTCGGACAGGGAGGTCCCTACGAGCAGTACTTC. Amino acids: CASSVGQGGPYEQYF.

The V and J genes are TRBV2 and TRBJ2-5, with 9 bases identical to TRBD1. J lost 5 bases, V lost 4 bases, and 5 bases had no gene match. CDR3 size: 14 residues. The germline V gene encodes CDR1 SNHLY and CDR2 FYNNEI. The DNA for the CDR3 is TGTGCCAGCAGTGGACAGGGGGTCGGTGAGACCCAGTACTTC. As protein: CASSGQGVGETQYF.

J is TRBJ2-5 and V is TRBV28; 8 nucleotides agree with TRBD2. Per germline, CDR1 MDHEN and CDR2 SYDVKM. There are 12 residues in the CDR3. The trim removed 9 bases at V and 2 bases at J, leaving 2 bases unmatched. The CDR3 loop is CASRGGQETQYF. The CDR3 DNA sequence: TGTGCCAGTCGGGGGGGACAAGAGACCCAGTACTTC.

The V gene is TRBV28, the J gene TRBJ2-7; 9 positions match TRBD1. Germline loops: CDR1 MDHEN, CDR2 SYDVKM. CDR3 length equals 16 residues. V lost 4 bases and J lost 4; bases outside the gene matches: 11. This CDR3 is CASSSPGQGGRYEQYF. The CDR3 nucleotides are TGTGCCAGCAGTTCCCCGGGACAGGGAGGAAGGTACGAGCAGTACTTC.